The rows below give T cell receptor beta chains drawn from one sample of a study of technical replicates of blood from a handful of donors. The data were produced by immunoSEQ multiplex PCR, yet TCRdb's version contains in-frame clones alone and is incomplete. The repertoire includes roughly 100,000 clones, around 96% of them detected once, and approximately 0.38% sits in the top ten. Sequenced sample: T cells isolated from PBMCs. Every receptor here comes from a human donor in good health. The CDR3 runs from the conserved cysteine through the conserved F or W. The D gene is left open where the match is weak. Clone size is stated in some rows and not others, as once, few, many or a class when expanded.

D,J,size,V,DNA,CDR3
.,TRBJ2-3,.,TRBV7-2,TGTGCCAGCGGGGGGGCCCCTAATACGCAGTATTTT,CASGGAPNTQYF
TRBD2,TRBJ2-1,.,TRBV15,TGTGCCACCAGCAGGTTTGGGACTAGCGGAAACAATGAGCAGTTCTTC,CATSRFGTSGNNEQFF
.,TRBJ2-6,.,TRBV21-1,TGTGCCAGCAGCAGCGTCTCTGGGGCCAACGTCCTGACTTTC,CASSSVSGANVLTF
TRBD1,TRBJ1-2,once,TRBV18,TGTGCCAGCTCACCCCTTGACAGGGGACATGGCTACACCTTC,CASSPLDRGHGYTF
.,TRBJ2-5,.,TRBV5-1,TGCGCCAGCAGCTTATCTCCGGGACATGAGTACCAAGAGACCCAGTACTTC,CASSLSPGHEYQETQYF
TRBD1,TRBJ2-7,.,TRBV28,TGTGCCAGCAGTGGTGGAGGGACAGGGAGCGACGAGCAGTACTTC,CASSGGGTGSDEQYF
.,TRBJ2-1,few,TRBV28,TGTGCCAGCAGTTTAGAGTATTTTAACAATGAGCAGTTCTTC,CASSLEYFNNEQFF
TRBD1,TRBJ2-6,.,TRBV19,TGTGCCAGTAGGGACAGGGGCCGGGGGGCCAACGTCCTGACTTTC,CASRDRGRGANVLTF
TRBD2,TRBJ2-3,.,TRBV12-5,TGTGCTAGTGGTTTGGGGGCTAGCGGGAGGGCAGATACGCAGTATTTT,CASGLGASGRADTQYF
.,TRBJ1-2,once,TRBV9,TGTGCCAGTTACAGTGTTGGCTACACCTTC,CASYSVGYTF
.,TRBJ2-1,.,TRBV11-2,TGTGCCAGCAGCTTAGGAGTGGCGGGGAACGCTTACAATGAGCAGTTCTTC,CASSLGVAGNAYNEQFF
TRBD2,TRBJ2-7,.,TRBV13,TGTGCCAGCAGCTTAGGACTAGCGGGAGACTACGAGCAGTACTTC,CASSLGLAGDYEQYF
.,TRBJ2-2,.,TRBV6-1,TGTGCCAGCAGTCCGAAGGGGGCCGGGGAGCTGTTTTTT,CASSPKGAGELFF
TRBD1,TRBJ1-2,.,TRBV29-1,TGCAGCGTTGAGCGGGACAGCTATGGCTACACCTTC,CSVERDSYGYTF
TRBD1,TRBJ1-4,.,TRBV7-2,TGTGCCAGCAGCCGTAGAGGACAGGGGCAAGGGGAAAAACTGTTTTTT,CASSRRGQGQGEKLFF
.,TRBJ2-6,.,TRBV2,TGTGCCAGCAATGAGGGGCCGAACAACGTCCTGACTTTC,CASNEGPNNVLTF
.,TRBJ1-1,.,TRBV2,TGTGCCAGCAGAAAGGGGCCGAACACTGAAGCTTTCTTT,CASRKGPNTEAFF
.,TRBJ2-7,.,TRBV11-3,TGTGCCAGCAGCTTATCGGGGAAAACCTACGAGCAGTACTTC,CASSLSGKTYEQYF
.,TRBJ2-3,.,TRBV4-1,TGCGCCAGCAGCCCTAGCGCTAGCACAGATACGCAGTATTTT,CASSPSASTDTQYF
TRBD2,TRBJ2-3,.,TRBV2,TGTGCCAGCAGTGTGCCTAGCGGGACTCGCACAGATACGCAGTATTTT,CASSVPSGTRTDTQYF
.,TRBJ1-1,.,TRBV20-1,TGCAGTGCCCAACACGGGACTGAAGCTTTCTTT,CSAQHGTEAFF
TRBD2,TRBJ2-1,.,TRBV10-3,TGTGCCATCAACCCCGGGACTAGCAAGGATGAGCAGTTCTTC,CAINPGTSKDEQFF
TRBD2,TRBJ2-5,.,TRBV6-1,TGTGCCAGCAGTGAACAGCTAGCGGGAGAGGGGGCCCAAGAGACCCAGTACTTC,CASSEQLAGEGAQETQYF
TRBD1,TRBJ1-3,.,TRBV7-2,TGTGCCAGCAGCCCACATGACAGGGGATCTGGAAACACCATATATTTT,CASSPHDRGSGNTIYF
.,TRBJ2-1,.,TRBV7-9,TGTGCCAGCAGCTCCCTTTGGCCCCTCTTC,CASSSLWPLF
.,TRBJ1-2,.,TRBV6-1,TGTGCCAGCAGTTCCCGGGACACTGCCGTTTATGGCTACACCTTC,CASSSRDTAVYGYTF
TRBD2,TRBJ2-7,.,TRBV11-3,TGTGCCAGCAGCTTGACTAGCGGATCCTACGAGCAGTACTTC,CASSLTSGSYEQYF
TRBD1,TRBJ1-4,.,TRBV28,TGTGCCAGCAGTCGCCCAGACAGGGCGACTAATGAAAAACTGTTTTTT,CASSRPDRATNEKLFF
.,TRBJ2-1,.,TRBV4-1,TGCGCCAGCAGCCCAGGGTTAGGAGTCGACGGTGAGCAGTTCTTC,CASSPGLGVDGEQFF
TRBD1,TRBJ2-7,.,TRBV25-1,TGTGCCAGCAGTGCAACAGGGGTCTTCAACGAGCAGTACTTC,CASSATGVFNEQYF
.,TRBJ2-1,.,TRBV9,TGTGCCAGCAGCGTAGACAGGCGGCCTTACAATGAGCAGTTCTTC,CASSVDRRPYNEQFF
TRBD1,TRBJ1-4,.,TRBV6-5,TGTGCCAGCAGACCCGGGACAGGGTATGAAAAACTGTTTTTT,CASRPGTGYEKLFF
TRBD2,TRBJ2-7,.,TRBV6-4,TGTGCCAGCGGGCTAGCGGGAGCGTCTTTAAGCTCCTACGAGCAGTACTTC,CASGLAGASLSSYEQYF
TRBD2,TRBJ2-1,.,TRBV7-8,TGTGCCAGCAGCACCTATAGCGGGGGATACAATGAGCAGTTCTTC,CASSTYSGGYNEQFF
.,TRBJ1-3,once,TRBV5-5,TGTGCCAGCAGAAAGGGACACGGCGAAAACACCATATATTTT,CASRKGHGENTIYF
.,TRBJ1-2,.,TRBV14,TGTGCCAGCAGCCAAGTCTGGGGGGTGGGAGGCTACACCTTC,CASSQVWGVGGYTF
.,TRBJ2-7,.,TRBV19,TGTGCCAGTAGTATGGGGACTGCAGGAGAGCAGTACTTC,CASSMGTAGEQYF
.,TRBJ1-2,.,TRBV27,TGTGCCAGCAGCTTAGGAGGGATTGCTAATGGCTACACCTTC,CASSLGGIANGYTF
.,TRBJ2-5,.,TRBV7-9,TGTGCCAGCAGCTTCTACCCTAGCCGTAAAAAGACCCAGTACTTC,CASSFYPSRKKTQYF
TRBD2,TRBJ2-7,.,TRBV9,TGTGCCAGCAGCGTGACTAGCGAGGCCTACGAGCAGTACTTC,CASSVTSEAYEQYF
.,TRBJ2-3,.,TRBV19,TGTGCCAGTAGTAGCGGACAGACTTTCACAGATACGCAGTATTTT,CASSSGQTFTDTQYF
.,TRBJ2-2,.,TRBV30,TGTGCCTGGAATTTAGGGCAGGGCTACACCGGGGAGCTGTTTTTT,CAWNLGQGYTGELFF
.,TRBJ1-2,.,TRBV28,TGTGCCAGCAGTTTAGCAAGGGGGAATGGCTACACCTTC,CASSLARGNGYTF
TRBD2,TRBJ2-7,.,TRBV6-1,TGTGCCAGCAGTTTGGCAGCGGGAGCAGTATACGAGCAGTACTTC,CASSLAAGAVYEQYF
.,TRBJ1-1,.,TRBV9,TGTGCCAGCAGCGTAGAGGGGGACACTGAAGCTTTCTTT,CASSVEGDTEAFF
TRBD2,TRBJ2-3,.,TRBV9,TGTGCCAGCAGCGTACAGGTAAGGCTAGCGGGCGGAGATACGCAGTATTTT,CASSVQVRLAGGDTQYF
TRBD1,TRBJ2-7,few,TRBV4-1,TGCGCCAGCAGCCGGACCGGGACAGCCTACGACGAGCAGTACTTC,CASSRTGTAYDEQYF
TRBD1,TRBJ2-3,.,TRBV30,TGTGCCTGGGGTGGGTTAGGGACAGGAACAGATACGCAGTATTTT,CAWGGLGTGTDTQYF
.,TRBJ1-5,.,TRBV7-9,TGTGCCAGCAGCTTGGACTATCAGCCCCAGCATTTT,CASSLDYQPQHF
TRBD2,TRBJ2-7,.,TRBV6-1,TGTGCCAGCAGTGAGGGACTAGCTTGTACTTTC,CASSEGLACTF
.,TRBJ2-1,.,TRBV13,TGTGCCAGCAGCCTGTTCTACAATGAGCAGTTCTTC,CASSLFYNEQFF
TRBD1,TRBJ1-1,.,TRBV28,TGTGCCAGCAGTTTTAGGACAGGGACGGATGAAGCTTTCTTT,CASSFRTGTDEAFF
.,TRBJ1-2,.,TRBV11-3,TGTGCCAGCAGTTCCCAGGGGTATGGCTACACCTTC,CASSSQGYGYTF
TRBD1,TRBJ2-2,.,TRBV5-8,TGTGCCAGCAGGCACGGACAGACAGGGAAGGCCGGGGAGCTGTTTTTT,CASRHGQTGKAGELFF
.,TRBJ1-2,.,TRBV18,TGTGCCAGCTCACCGGAGGGGAGAGGCTACACCTTC,CASSPEGRGYTF
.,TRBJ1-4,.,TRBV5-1,TGCGCCAGCAGCTCGCAGGAAAAACTGTTTTTT,CASSSQEKLFF
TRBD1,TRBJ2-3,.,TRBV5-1,TGCGCCAGCAGCTTAGGGCAGGGACAGGAGGCGGGTACGCAGTATTTT,CASSLGQGQEAGTQYF
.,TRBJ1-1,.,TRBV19,TGTGCCAGTAGTCGGTTGGGGGCTCACACTGAAGCTTTCTTT,CASSRLGAHTEAFF
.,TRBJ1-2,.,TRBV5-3,TGTGCCAGAAGCTTGTTTGACATCTATGGCTACACCTTC,CARSLFDIYGYTF
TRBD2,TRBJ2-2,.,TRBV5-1,TGCGCCAGCAGCTTTTGGGGACTAGGGTCCACCGGGGAGCTGTTTTTT,CASSFWGLGSTGELFF